This T cell receptor (beta chain) was sequenced in a study of T-cell reconstitution after alpha-beta-depleted transplantation in children. The V and J ends lost 8 bases and 8 bases respectively, with 19 bases between them. This CDR3 has 14 amino acids. This clonotype was seen a handful of times. Molecular barcoding with unique molecular identifiers was used for the TCRbeta library. TCRdb re-analysed the PCR reads in MiXCR, keeping a single row per CDR3 protein. The table shows hundreds of thousands of distinct CDR3 sequences, with about an eighth occurring only once. The source was PBMCs, collected from the stem cell graft. The rearrangement joins TRBV12-3 or TRBV12-4 to TRBJ2-1, with D possibly matching TRBD2 (6 bases). This receptor was identified in a human donor who donated a stem cell graft to a child with Fanconi anemia. The CDR3 region is CASSKGRGPHEQFF. The CDR3, as DNA: TGTGCCAGCTCAAAGGGGCGGGGCCCCCATGAGCAGTTCTTC.